This record looks at one T cell receptor beta chain sequence and its context. What it recognizes is unknown. The data were taken from a study of cytomegalovirus exposure and HLA in healthy donors. Across the whole study: In terms of ancestry, the Caucasian-associated cluster contained about four fifths of the approximately 400 genotyped donors. Notes on the study in general: Productive rates of about 90% or about 30% were seen for most TCR beta V segments in an earlier analysis. High sensitivity and specificity were reportedly achieved when the classifier diagnosed cytomegalovirus status.

Per germline, CDR1 SNHLY and CDR2 FYNNEI. The CDR3 is 14 residues long. With V trimmed by 1 base and J by 6 bases, 5 bases remained unmatched. PCR primers comprised 60 Vbeta and 13 Jbeta primers. TCRdb keeps only in-frame clones here, not all; method: immunoSEQ multiplex PCR. Its table records some 150,000 clones. Sequencing was done on a sample of PBMCs. This chain connects TRBV2 to TRBJ2-7; 8 bases are shared with TRBD1. The receptor's source is a man aged 35 to 55 in good health and CMV-seronegative. CDR3 in amino acids: CASSEGQGAIEQYF. CDR3 DNA: TGTGCCAGCAGTGAAGGTCAGGGGGCGATCGAGCAGTACTTC.